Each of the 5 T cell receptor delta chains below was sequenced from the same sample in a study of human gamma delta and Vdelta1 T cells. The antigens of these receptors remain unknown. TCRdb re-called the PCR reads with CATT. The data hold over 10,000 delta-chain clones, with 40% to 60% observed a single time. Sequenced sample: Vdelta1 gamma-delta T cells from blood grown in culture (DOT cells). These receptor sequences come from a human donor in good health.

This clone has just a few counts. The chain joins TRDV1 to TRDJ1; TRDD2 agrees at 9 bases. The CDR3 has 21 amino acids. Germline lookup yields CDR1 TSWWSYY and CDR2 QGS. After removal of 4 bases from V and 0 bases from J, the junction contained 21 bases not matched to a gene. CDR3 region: CALGACLPTSVLRVYTDKLIF. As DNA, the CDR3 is TGTGCTCTTGGGGCTTGCCTTCCTACGTCGGTACTGCGAGTGTACACCGATAAACTCATCTTT.

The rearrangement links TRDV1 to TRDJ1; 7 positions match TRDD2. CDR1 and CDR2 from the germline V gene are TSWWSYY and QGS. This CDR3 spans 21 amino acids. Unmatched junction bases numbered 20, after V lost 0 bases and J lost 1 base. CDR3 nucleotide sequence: TGTGCTCTTGGGGAACTACGCGTTCCTACAGAGAGGGACACTCCCACCGATAAACTCATCTTT. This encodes CALGELRVPTERDTPTDKLIF.

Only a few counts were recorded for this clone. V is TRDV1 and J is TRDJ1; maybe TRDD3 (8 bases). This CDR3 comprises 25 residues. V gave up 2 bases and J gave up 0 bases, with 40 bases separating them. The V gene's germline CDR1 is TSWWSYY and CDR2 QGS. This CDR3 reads CALGEDFPTFKVKGGILVDTDKLIF. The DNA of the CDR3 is TGTGCTCTTGGGGAAGACTTTCCTACGTTTAAGGTCAAAGGGGGGATATTGGTAGACACCGATAAACTCATCTTT.

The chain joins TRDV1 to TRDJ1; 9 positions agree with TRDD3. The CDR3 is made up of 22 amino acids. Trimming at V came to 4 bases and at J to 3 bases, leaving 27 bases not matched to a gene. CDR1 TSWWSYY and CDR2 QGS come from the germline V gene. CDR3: CALGVRYGGTGGPTPHPDKLIF. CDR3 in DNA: TGTGCTCTTGGGGTTCGATACGGGGGGACTGGGGGACCGACCCCGCATCCCGATAAACTCATCTTT.

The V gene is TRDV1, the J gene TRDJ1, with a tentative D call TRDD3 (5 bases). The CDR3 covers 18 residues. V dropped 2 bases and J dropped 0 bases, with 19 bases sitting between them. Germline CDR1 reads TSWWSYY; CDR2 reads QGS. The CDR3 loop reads CALGEFNWRGSDTDKLIF. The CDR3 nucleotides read TGTGCTCTTGGGGAATTTAACTGGAGAGGGTCAGACACCGATAAACTCATCTTT.